This paragraph covers one TCR beta chain sequence. The antigen is unknown. One junction end disagrees with the germline gene, perhaps due to a read error. A second PCR of 7 to 11 cycles used a sample-barcoded 5' primer and a J-beta primer mix. Via MiXCR, TCRdb re-called the 5' RACE reads, giving one row per CDR3 protein. The sample has some 850,000 distinct CDR3 sequences, around 24% seen once; the top ten hold around 2.9%. The data were obtained in a study of blood T cells in healthy people across ages. Points from the study as a whole: Per million T cells, TCR beta diversity dropped roughly linearly as age increased. Aged donors had fewer naive CD4+ cells and lower diversity than long-lived donors.

Aged roughly 6 to 100, donors were systemically healthy Caucasians from Russia. CDR3 length: 16 residues. Germline assignment: CDR1 SGHRS and CDR2 YFSETQ. The same sample was also used in a study of T cells of mothers and their children. That paper adds: The study recruited a few healthy Caucasian mothers and their six children as donors.

The sequence derives from a boy between 5 and 17 years old in good health. The sample consisted of blood. The rearrangement joins TRBV5-1 to TRBJ1-4; tentatively, D is TRBD1 (5 bases). The CDR3 DNA sequence: TGCGCCAGCAGCCTGGACGGGAGCGGGACTAATGAAAAACTGTCTTTT. Its protein is CASSLDGSGTNEKLSF.